Reported below is one T cell receptor (beta chain). Authors' methods: Reference gene primer amplification in the assay estimated nucleated cell counts. Here immunoSEQ multiplex PCR was the method, and the copy in TCRdb shows in-frame clones only, minus some. That table supplies the V and J calls and clone size; D and trimming were determined from the DNA. Of about 59,000 clones listed, almost 90% were seen once; the top ten hold about 18%. These data come from a study of blood T cell repertoires in COVID-19. Trimming took off 4 bases at V and 2 bases at J, with 12 bases between the two ends. The CDR3 loop spans 14 amino acids. Germline CDR1 SGHRS, CDR2 YFSETQ.

The chain recombines TRBV5-1 with TRBJ2-5; D might be TRBD2 (6 bases). The specimen sequenced was peripheral blood. This clonotype was obtained from a woman of 80 years or more with active COVID-19. In DNA, the CDR3 is TGCGCCAGCAGCGGGGGGACTGCTCAAGAGACCCAGTACTTC. Its protein product is CASSGGTAQETQYF. Filled out from reference TRBV5-1 and TRBJ2-5, the complete variable domain reads KAGVTQTPRYLIKTRGQQVTLSCSPISGHRSVSWYQQTPGQGLQFLFEYFSETQRNKGNFPGRFSGRQFSNSRSEMNVSTLELGDSALYLCASSGGTAQETQYFGPGTRLLVL.